This TCR beta chain is from a study of patients and donors after allogeneic stem cell transplantation. From the RT-PCR reads, TCRdb called clonotypes with MiXCR, one entry per CDR3 protein. The table shows approximately 140,000 distinct CDR3 sequences, with approximately 40% occurring only once. CDR3 length equals 13 residues. Germline V gene sequence: CDR1 MNHEY, CDR2 SVGAGI. With 5 bases removed from V and 3 bases from J, the gap between germline ends came to 10 bases. This sequence was found in a human donor who was either an allogeneic HSCT recipient or a stem cell or donor lymphocyte infusion donor (not recorded which). It is not recorded whose cells these are; they may come from a transplant donor. Sequencing was performed on blood, either unsorted or a sorted T cell fraction (not recorded which). V and J are TRBV6-5 and TRBJ1-1; a weak D match, TRBD1 (5 bases). The CDR3 is CASSPGGDTEAFF. The CDR3 coding sequence is TGTGCCAGCAGTCCCGGAGGGGACACTGAAGCTTTCTTT.